Listed here are 2 T cell receptor beta chains from one sample, sequenced in a study of cytomegalovirus exposure and HLA in healthy donors. PCR used 60 Vbeta primers and 13 Jbeta primers. Measured with immunoSEQ multiplex PCR; TCRdb has only the in-frame clones, and not every one. The sample holds 60,000 to 90,000 clones, about two thirds seen once. The sequencing input was PBMCs. Receptors were obtained from a woman in her 50s in good health and CMV-seropositive.

This clone was picked up a small number of times. The chain recombines TRBV29-1 with TRBJ2-1; possible D gene TRBD2, 6 bases. Germline V gene sequence: CDR1 SQVTM, CDR2 ANQGSEA. The CDR3 consists of 13 residues. The V and J ends lost 5 bases and 4 bases respectively, with 12 bases between them. In DNA form, the CDR3 reads TGCAGCGTTCCGGCTAGCGAGTACAATGAGCAGTTCTTC. Translating gives CSVPASEYNEQFF.

The V call is TRBV27, the J call TRBJ2-5, with a tentative D call TRBD1 (6 bases). From germline, CDR1 is MNHEY and CDR2 SMNVEV (reference sequence). The CDR3 length is 15 residues. Trimming removed 5 bases at V and 0 bases at J, with 13 bases between. The CDR3 DNA reads as TGTGCCAGCAGTAAACGACAGGCCTACCAAGAGACCCAGTACTTC. Translating gives CASSKRQAYQETQYF.